The T cell receptor (beta chain) under discussion was sequenced for a study of blood T cell repertoires in COVID-19. Study in general: Collection of acute and convalescent COVID-19 samples took place in the United States, Italy and Spain. PBMCs, B-cell-depleted T cells, or T cells provided the cDNA or gDNA that made up the material.

In the original processing: By means of reference gene primer amplification, nucleated cell counts were estimated. Profiled with immunoSEQ multiplex PCR; TCRdb holds only in-frame clones, not every one. V and J calls and clone size come straight from that table; D and trimming were deduced from the DNA. The data contain some 140,000 clones, roughly 86% of them singletons. The CDR3 is 15 residues long. Trimming cost V 0 bases and J 2 bases, with 9 bases left between them. CDR1 SGDLS and CDR2 YYNGEE come from the germline V gene. What was sequenced was peripheral blood. This rearrangement joins TRBV9 to TRBJ2-1; D is unclear. This receptor was taken from a woman between 50 and 59 years old who had recovered from COVID-19. The CDR3 region has the DNA TGTGCCAGCAGCGTAGTTGGCGGCCCCTACAATGAGCAGTTCTTC. It codes for CASSVVGGPYNEQFF.